The 9 T cell receptor beta chains reported below all come from one sample, sequenced in a study of T cells in Graves' hyperthyroidism and ophthalmopathy. Amplified TCR beta CDR3 regions came from RNA transcripts. The primer set for the first-round RT-PCR of the TCR CDR3 was HTBI. In TCRdb, the multiplex PCR reads were re-called with MiXCR into one record per CDR3 protein. Among a few hundred thousand distinct CDR3 sequences listed, 35% to 55% were seen once. Sequences were obtained from peripheral blood or thyroid tissue (not recorded which). The receptor source for this set is a woman between 18 and 29 years old with Graves' hyperthyroidism.

The chain couples TRBV5-1 to TRBJ1-5; D is uncertain. Germline-derived CDR1 and CDR2 are SGHRS and YFSETQ. The V and J ends lost 6 bases and 4 bases respectively, with 14 bases between them. CDR3 size: 14 residues. CDR3 nucleotide sequence: TGCGCCAGCATCCCGAGTGAAGCAAATCAGCCCCAGCATTTT. This gives the protein CASIPSEANQPQHF.

CDR3 amino acids: CSATPDGYTF. In DNA form, the CDR3 reads TGCAGCGCGACACCGGATGGCTACACCTTC. The chain is built from TRBV29-1 and TRBJ1-2; D remains ambiguous. This CDR3 is built from 10 residues. CDR1 is SQVTM, CDR2 ANQGSEA, per germline. Trimming stripped 7 bases from V and 6 bases from J, with 9 bases between.

On this clonotype itself: It is likely a read error, because the conserved phenylalanine at the end of the CDR3 is missing. The limits of the CDR3 on the DNA are not certain, so only TCRdb's listed CDR3 is given. This sequence joins TRBV29-1 and TRBJ1-1. The CDR3 is 8 residues long, ends included. Looked up from germline, CDR1 is SQVTM and CDR2 is ANQGSEA. The CDR3 protein is CSVEPSAG.

The chain uses TRBV29-1 and TRBJ1-1; 7 bases align to TRBD1. Germline V CDR1 and CDR2: SQVTM, ANQGSEA. V was clipped by 5 bases and J by 4 bases; unmatched bases: 4. The CDR3 is made up of 12 amino acids. CDR3 nucleotides: TGCAGCGTTACAGGGACAGCCACTGAAGCTTTCTTT. This encodes CSVTGTATEAFF.

This clonotype appeared many times. The chain employs TRBV5-4 and TRBJ2-2; 12 nucleotides match TRBD1. CDR1 and CDR2 from the germline V gene are SGHNT and YYREEE (reference sequence). Losses at the gene ends were 7 bases for V and 5 bases for J; bases not matched to a gene: 9. This CDR3 spans 16 amino acids. CDR3 sequence (DNA): TGTGCCAGCCGAACCGGGACAGGGGGCGATACCGGGGAGCTGTTTTTT. It encodes CASRTGTGGDTGELFF.

The genes are TRBV24-1 and TRBJ1-2; 11 bases line up with TRBD1. The ends lost 2 bases at V and 6 bases at J; junction bases unmatched: 4. The germline V gene encodes CDR1 KGHDR and CDR2 SFDVKD. CDR3 size: 15 residues. The CDR3 spells CATSDSRTGGDGYTF. Here the CDR3 DNA reads TGTGCCACCAGTGATTCCCGGACAGGGGGCGATGGCTACACCTTC.

With respect to this clonotype: Germline and junction disagree at one end, which may indicate a read error. The V call is TRBV5-1, the J call TRBJ1-2; D unclear. The CDR3 covers 14 residues. The V gene's germline CDR1 is SGHRS and CDR2 YFSETQ. The CDR3 DNA reads as TGCCCCAGCAGCTTGGTAAGCAGGAACTATGGCTACACCTTC. Translated: CPSSLVSRNYGYTF.

The chain has TRBV11-2 and TRBJ2-5; tentatively, D is TRBD2 (6 bases). The DNA end is more similar to TRBJ2-1, so the J call may be wrong. The CDR3 loop spans 15 amino acids. Looked up from germline, CDR1 is SGHAT and CDR2 is FQNNGV. CDR3 protein: CASSSSSGLNNEQFF. The CDR3, as DNA: TGTGCCAGCAGCTCCTCATCAGGACTAAATAATGAGCAGTTCTTC.

Ten or more counts support this clonotype. The chain couples TRBV4-3 to TRBJ2-7; D possibly uses TRBD1 or TRBD2 (5 bases each). With 0 bases removed from V and 3 bases from J, the gap between germline ends came to 9 bases. The CDR3 length is 14 residues. Germline assignment: CDR1 LGHNA and CDR2 YSLEER. The DNA of the CDR3 is TGCGCCAGCAGCCAAGACAGGGCGGGCTACGAGCAGTACTTC. Protein sequence: CASSQDRAGYEQYF.